This is a list of T cell receptor beta chains from one sample in a study of early T cells in non-severe SARS-CoV-2 infection. MiXCR was run by TCRdb on the 5' RACE reads, yielding one entry per CDR3 protein. The sample contains roughly 53,000 distinct CDR3 sequences, around 9% of which appear only once. Sequenced input: whole blood. The receptor set was obtained from an adult who was a healthcare worker with PCR-confirmed SARS-CoV-2 infection or an uninfected control (not recorded which). CDR3s include the opening cysteine and the closing phenylalanine or tryptophan. Each record gives: V gene, D gene, J gene, clone size, CDR3 DNA, CDR3 protein. D genes are given only for firm matches. Size tells how often a clone was seen (once, few, many) or the class of an expanded clone, and some rows leave it out.

v_gene: TRBV30; d_gene: TRBD1; j_gene: TRBJ1-1; abundance: few; CDR3nt: TGTGCCTGGAGTCGACAGGGTGTGACTGAAGCTTTCTTT; CDR3aa: CAWSRQGVTEAFF
v_gene: TRBV19; d_gene: .; j_gene: TRBJ2-3; abundance: few; CDR3nt: TGTGCCAGTAGCACACAGGCCACAGATACGCAGTATTTT; CDR3aa: CASSTQATDTQYF
v_gene: TRBV5-4; d_gene: .; j_gene: TRBJ1-2; abundance: many; CDR3nt: TGTGCCAGCAGCTTCCTCAGGGGAGGCTATGGCTACACCTTC; CDR3aa: CASSFLRGGYGYTF
v_gene: TRBV5-1; d_gene: TRBD2; j_gene: TRBJ2-5; abundance: few; CDR3nt: TGCGCCAGCAGCGGCGGGGGGGCCGAAGAGACCCAGTACTTC; CDR3aa: CASSGGGAEETQYF
v_gene: TRBV15; d_gene: TRBD2; j_gene: TRBJ2-5; abundance: .; CDR3nt: TGTGCCACCAGCATCCAGCGGGGGGGCCTGGGAGAGACCCAGTACTTC; CDR3aa: CATSIQRGGLGETQYF
v_gene: TRBV3-1; d_gene: TRBD2; j_gene: TRBJ2-1; abundance: many; CDR3nt: TGTGCCAGCTCATCGACTAGCTCTACCCATGAGCAGTTCTTC; CDR3aa: CASSSTSSTHEQFF
v_gene: TRBV12-3/TRBV12-4; d_gene: TRBD2; j_gene: TRBJ2-5; abundance: few; CDR3nt: TGTGCCAGCAGTACGGGACTAGCGGGGACTCCACTGGAGACCCAGTACTTC; CDR3aa: CASSTGLAGTPLETQYF
v_gene: TRBV6-5; d_gene: TRBD2; j_gene: TRBJ2-3; abundance: .; CDR3nt: TGTGCCAGCAGCCTGACCACCGGGACTAGTGACGCAGATACGCAGTATTTT; CDR3aa: CASSLTTGTSDADTQYF
v_gene: TRBV12-3/TRBV12-4; d_gene: .; j_gene: TRBJ1-3; abundance: many; CDR3nt: TGTGCCAGCAGTCTGCAGGGTGGTGGAAACACCATATATTTT; CDR3aa: CASSLQGGGNTIYF
v_gene: TRBV5-1; d_gene: .; j_gene: TRBJ1-1; abundance: .; CDR3nt: TGCGCCAGCAGCTTTTCTATGGGGATGATGAACACTGAAGCTTTCTTT; CDR3aa: CASSFSMGMMNTEAFF
v_gene: TRBV12-3/TRBV12-4; d_gene: TRBD1; j_gene: TRBJ1-2; abundance: many; CDR3nt: TGTGCCAGCACCCGGACAGGGAGAAACTATGGCTACACCTTC; CDR3aa: CASTRTGRNYGYTF
v_gene: TRBV30; d_gene: .; j_gene: TRBJ2-1; abundance: few; CDR3nt: TGTGCCTCGTCTGGCCAGCCTTACAATGAGCAGTTCTTC; CDR3aa: CASSGQPYNEQFF
v_gene: TRBV3-1; d_gene: .; j_gene: TRBJ2-7; abundance: many; CDR3nt: TGTGCCAGCAGCCCCTCCCAGCACCAGCAGTACTTC; CDR3aa: CASSPSQHQQYF
v_gene: TRBV20-1; d_gene: .; j_gene: TRBJ1-5; abundance: .; CDR3nt: TGCAGCGGGATCGGGGGTAGCAATCAGCCCCAGCATTTT; CDR3aa: CSGIGGSNQPQHF
v_gene: TRBV5-1; d_gene: TRBD1; j_gene: TRBJ1-2; abundance: few; CDR3nt: TGCGCCAGCAGCCGAACAGGGGGATTTTATGGCTACACCTTC; CDR3aa: CASSRTGGFYGYTF
v_gene: TRBV7-9; d_gene: .; j_gene: TRBJ1-4; abundance: many; CDR3nt: TGTGCCAGCAGCTTAACCGATGAAAAACTGTTTTTT; CDR3aa: CASSLTDEKLFF
v_gene: TRBV6-1; d_gene: .; j_gene: TRBJ2-3; abundance: many; CDR3nt: TGTGCCAGCAGCGGACAAAGCACAGATACGCAGTATTTT; CDR3aa: CASSGQSTDTQYF
v_gene: TRBV27; d_gene: TRBD2; j_gene: TRBJ2-1; abundance: many; CDR3nt: TGTGCCAGCAGTTTACCTGACGGGGGGGCCAGAGAGCAGTTCTTC; CDR3aa: CASSLPDGGAREQFF
v_gene: TRBV30; d_gene: .; j_gene: TRBJ1-1; abundance: few; CDR3nt: TGTGCCTGGAGCGCGTATGGGACTGAAGCTTTCTTT; CDR3aa: CAWSAYGTEAFF
v_gene: TRBV6-1; d_gene: .; j_gene: TRBJ1-2; abundance: few; CDR3nt: TGTGCCAGCAGTGACCTTGGACGGGGGCTTAACTATGGCTACACCTTC; CDR3aa: CASSDLGRGLNYGYTF
v_gene: TRBV2; d_gene: .; j_gene: TRBJ1-5; abundance: .; CDR3nt: TGTGCCAGCCGCCAGACAGGCAACCAGCCCCAGCATTTT; CDR3aa: CASRQTGNQPQHF
v_gene: TRBV5-1; d_gene: .; j_gene: TRBJ1-4; abundance: few; CDR3nt: TGCGCCAGCAGTTTGGACGGAGCAACTAATGAAAAACTGTTTTTT; CDR3aa: CASSLDGATNEKLFF
v_gene: TRBV10-3; d_gene: TRBD1; j_gene: TRBJ1-1; abundance: few; CDR3nt: TGTGCCATCAGGGGAGACAGGGCTGAAGCTTTCTTT; CDR3aa: CAIRGDRAEAFF
v_gene: TRBV6-2/TRBV6-3; d_gene: .; j_gene: TRBJ2-1; abundance: many; CDR3nt: TGTGCCAGCAGATCCACAGGGAGCTCCTACAATGAGCAGTTCTTC; CDR3aa: CASRSTGSSYNEQFF
v_gene: TRBV7-2; d_gene: .; j_gene: TRBJ2-1; abundance: many; CDR3nt: TGTGCCAGCAGCCCCAACCTAGGGTCCTACAATGAGCAGTTCTTC; CDR3aa: CASSPNLGSYNEQFF
v_gene: TRBV7-9; d_gene: .; j_gene: TRBJ2-3; abundance: few; CDR3nt: TGTGCCAGCAGCTTAGTCCCGTGGGGAAAGCTCACAGATACGCAGTATTTT; CDR3aa: CASSLVPWGKLTDTQYF
v_gene: TRBV18; d_gene: .; j_gene: TRBJ1-1; abundance: many; CDR3nt: TGTGCCAGCTCGGTGGGACCGAAGAACACTGAAGCTTTCTTT; CDR3aa: CASSVGPKNTEAFF
v_gene: TRBV7-3; d_gene: .; j_gene: TRBJ2-7; abundance: many; CDR3nt: TGTGCCAGCAGCTCAAGATACGAGCAGTACTTC; CDR3aa: CASSSRYEQYF
v_gene: TRBV18; d_gene: .; j_gene: TRBJ1-1; abundance: .; CDR3nt: TGTGCCAGCTCACCAGGAGGCGATTGGGGGGGAGCTTTCTTT; CDR3aa: CASSPGGDWGGAFF
v_gene: TRBV29-1; d_gene: .; j_gene: TRBJ1-1; abundance: few; CDR3nt: TGCAGCGTTACCGCCTCGAACACTGAAGCTTTCTTT; CDR3aa: CSVTASNTEAFF
v_gene: TRBV6-6; d_gene: TRBD1; j_gene: TRBJ1-1; abundance: few; CDR3nt: TGTGCCAGCAGTTTCGGACAGGGTGGACGTGAAGCTTTCTTT; CDR3aa: CASSFGQGGREAFF
v_gene: TRBV25-1; d_gene: TRBD2; j_gene: TRBJ2-3; abundance: .; CDR3nt: TGTGCCAGCAGTCTCTCGGGGAGGGGCACAGATACGCAGTATTTT; CDR3aa: CASSLSGRGTDTQYF
v_gene: TRBV5-1; d_gene: .; j_gene: TRBJ1-1; abundance: many; CDR3nt: TGCGCCAGCAGCTTGTGGTCCCTGAACACTGAAGCTTTCTTT; CDR3aa: CASSLWSLNTEAFF
v_gene: TRBV4-1; d_gene: .; j_gene: TRBJ2-3; abundance: many; CDR3nt: TGCGCCAGCAGCGATACCCCTGACGGGGCGAGCACAGATACGCAGTATTTT; CDR3aa: CASSDTPDGASTDTQYF
v_gene: TRBV12-3/TRBV12-4; d_gene: TRBD1; j_gene: TRBJ1-2; abundance: .; CDR3nt: TGTGCCAGCAGATTCGGACAGGGGACTATTGGCTATGGCTACACCTTC; CDR3aa: CASRFGQGTIGYGYTF
v_gene: TRBV11-2; d_gene: .; j_gene: TRBJ2-5; abundance: few; CDR3nt: TGTGCCAGCAGCTCCCCTGCTGGGACCCAGTACTTC; CDR3aa: CASSSPAGTQYF
v_gene: TRBV12-3/TRBV12-4; d_gene: .; j_gene: TRBJ1-2; abundance: .; CDR3nt: TGTGCCAGCAGTTTCGGGGGCAGGGGCGCTAACTATGGCTACACCTTC; CDR3aa: CASSFGGRGANYGYTF
v_gene: TRBV27; d_gene: TRBD1; j_gene: TRBJ1-6; abundance: few; CDR3nt: TGTGCCAGCAGCCCTCGACAGGGTCTAAGCTCACCCCTCCACTTT; CDR3aa: CASSPRQGLSSPLHF
v_gene: TRBV9; d_gene: .; j_gene: TRBJ2-7; abundance: many; CDR3nt: TGTGCCAGCAGCGTAGCTACGTGGGGAGAGCAGTACTTC; CDR3aa: CASSVATWGEQYF
v_gene: TRBV12-3/TRBV12-4; d_gene: TRBD1; j_gene: TRBJ1-6; abundance: few; CDR3nt: TGTGCCAGCGGACTGGACAGGTCCCGGCCACCCCTCCACTTT; CDR3aa: CASGLDRSRPPLHF
v_gene: TRBV27; d_gene: .; j_gene: TRBJ2-7; abundance: .; CDR3nt: TGTGCCAGCAGGACCCTCAGGGGCCGTTCCTACGAGCAGTACTTC; CDR3aa: CASRTLRGRSYEQYF
v_gene: TRBV10-3; d_gene: .; j_gene: TRBJ1-1; abundance: .; CDR3nt: TGTGCCATCAGTGAGTCTGAGCTAGACACTGAAGCTTTCTTT; CDR3aa: CAISESELDTEAFF
v_gene: TRBV5-4; d_gene: .; j_gene: TRBJ2-1; abundance: few; CDR3nt: TGTGCCAGCAGCTTGGCCAGCAATGAGCAGTTCTTC; CDR3aa: CASSLASNEQFF